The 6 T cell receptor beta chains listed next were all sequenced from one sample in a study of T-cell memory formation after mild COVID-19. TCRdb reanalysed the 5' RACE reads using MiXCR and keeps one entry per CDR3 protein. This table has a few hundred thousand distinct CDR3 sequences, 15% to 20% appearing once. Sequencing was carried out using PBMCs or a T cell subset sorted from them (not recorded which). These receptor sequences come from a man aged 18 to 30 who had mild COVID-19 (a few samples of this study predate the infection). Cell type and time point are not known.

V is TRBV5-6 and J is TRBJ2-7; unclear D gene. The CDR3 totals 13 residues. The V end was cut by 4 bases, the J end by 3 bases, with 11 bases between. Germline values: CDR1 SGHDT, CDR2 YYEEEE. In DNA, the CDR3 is TGTGCCAGCAGCCGGAGTTCCCACTACGAGCAGTACTTC. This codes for CASSRSSHYEQYF. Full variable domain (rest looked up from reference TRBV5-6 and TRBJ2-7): DAGVTQSPTHLIKTRGQQVTLRCSPKSGHDTVSWYQQALGQGPQFIFQYYEEEERQRGNFPDRFSGHQFPNYSSELNVNALLLGDSALYLCASSRSSHYEQYFGPGTRLTVT.

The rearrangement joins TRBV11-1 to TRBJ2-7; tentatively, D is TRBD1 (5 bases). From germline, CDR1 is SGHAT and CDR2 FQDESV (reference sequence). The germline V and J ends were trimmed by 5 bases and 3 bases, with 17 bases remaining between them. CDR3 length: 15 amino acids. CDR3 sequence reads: CASSPRDSWGYEQYV. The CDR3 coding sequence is TGTGCCAGCAGCCCGAGAGACAGCTGGGGCTACGAGCAGTACGTC.

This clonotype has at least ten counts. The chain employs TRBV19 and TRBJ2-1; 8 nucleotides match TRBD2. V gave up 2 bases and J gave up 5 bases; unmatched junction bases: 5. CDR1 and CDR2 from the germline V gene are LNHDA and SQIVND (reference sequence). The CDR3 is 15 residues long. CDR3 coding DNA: TGTGCCAGTAGTATACCGGGACTAGGCCACAATGAGCAGTTCTTC. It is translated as CASSIPGLGHNEQFF. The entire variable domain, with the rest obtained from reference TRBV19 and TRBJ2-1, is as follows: DGGITQSPKYLFRKEGQNVTLSCEQNLNHDAMYWYRQDPGQGLRLIYYSQIVNDFQKGDIAEGYSVSREKKESFPLTVTSAQKNPTAFYLCASSIPGLGHNEQFFGPGTRLTVL.

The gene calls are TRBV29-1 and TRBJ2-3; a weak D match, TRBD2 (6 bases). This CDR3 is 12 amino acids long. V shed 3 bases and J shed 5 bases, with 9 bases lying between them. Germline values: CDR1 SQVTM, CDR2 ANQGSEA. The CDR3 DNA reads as TGCAGCGTTGAGCCCGGGGGAGATACGCAGTATTTT. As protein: CSVEPGGDTQYF.

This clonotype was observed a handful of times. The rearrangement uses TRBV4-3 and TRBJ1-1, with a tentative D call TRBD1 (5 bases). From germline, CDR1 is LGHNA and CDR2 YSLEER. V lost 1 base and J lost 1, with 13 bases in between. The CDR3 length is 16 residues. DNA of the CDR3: TGCGCCAGCAGCCAAGGCAGGGCCGAAGGGAACACTGAAGCTTTCTTT. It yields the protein CASSQGRAEGNTEAFF.

The CDR3 DNA reads TGCGCCAGCAGCTTGGCCGGTGGCGGGGGTCAAGAGACCCAGTACTTC. Its protein product is CASSLAGGGGQETQYF. V is TRBV5-1 and J is TRBJ2-5; 7 bases agree with TRBD2. This CDR3 comprises 16 residues. With V trimmed by 0 bases and J by 2 bases, 7 bases remained unmatched. The germline CDR1 and CDR2 sequences are SGHRS and YFSETQ.